Shown below are 20 T cell receptor beta chains from a single sample sequenced in a study of blood T cell repertoires in COVID-19. The data were produced by immunoSEQ multiplex PCR, yet TCRdb's version contains in-frame clones alone and is incomplete. The sample carries roughly 220,000 clones, 85% to 90% recorded once. The sequenced sample consisted of PBMCs or T cells enriched from blood (not recorded which). All receptors come from a woman younger than 30 in a cohort exposed to, infected with or recovered from COVID-19 (not recorded which).

The chain is built from TRBV2 and TRBJ1-3; 7 bases are a match to TRBD1. The CDR3 is made up of 13 amino acids. V gave up 6 bases and J gave up 2 bases; unmatched junction bases: 1. Germline CDR1 is SNHLY and CDR2 is FYNNEI. The CDR3: CASSGQAGNTIYF. DNA for the CDR3: TGTGCCAGCAGCGGACAGGCTGGAAACACCATATATTTT.

This sequence joins TRBV3-1 (or the pseudogene TRBV3-2) and TRBJ2-1; 13 bases match TRBD2. CDR1 LGHDT and CDR2 YNNKEL come from the germline V gene (reference sequence). V was clipped by 3 bases and J by 4 bases; unmatched bases: 3. The CDR3 loop spans 16 amino acids. The CDR3: CASSQTSGGTYNEQFF. Here the CDR3 DNA reads TGTGCCAGCAGCCAGACTAGCGGGGGGACTTACAATGAGCAGTTCTTC.

This sequence joins TRBV27 and TRBJ2-7; D remains unclear. CDR1 MNHEY and CDR2 SMNVEV come from the germline V gene (reference sequence). The CDR3 has 13 residues. V lost 1 base and J 3 bases, leaving 7 bases between the germline ends. The chain's CDR3 is CASSLFPIYEQYF. CDR3 nucleotides: TGTGCCAGCAGTTTATTCCCTATCTACGAGCAGTACTTC.

The V and J genes are TRBV5-5 and TRBJ2-7; weak D call: TRBD1 (6 bases). CDR1 and CDR2 (germline): SGHKS, YYEKEE (reference sequence). The germline V and J ends were trimmed by 4 bases and 2 bases, with 13 bases remaining between them. The CDR3 consists of 14 residues. CDR3 DNA: TGTGCCAGCAGCCCAGGGGTCCCTACCTACGAGCAGTACTTC. It translates to CASSPGVPTYEQYF.

This chain connects TRBV3-1 (or the pseudogene TRBV3-2) to TRBJ2-7; D call uncertain. The length of the CDR3 is 13 residues. The germline V and J ends were trimmed by 1 base and 6 bases, with 10 bases remaining between them. The germline V gene encodes CDR1 LGHDT and CDR2 YNNKEL (reference sequence). The CDR3 DNA is TGTGCCAGCAGCCAAGCGAGTCCTGGCGAGCAGTACTTC. Residues: CASSQASPGEQYF.

The gene calls are TRBV18 and TRBJ1-1, with 9 bases aligning to TRBD1. V was clipped by 3 bases and J by 4 bases; unmatched bases: 9. The CDR3 spans 16 residues. The V gene's germline CDR1 is KGHSH and CDR2 LQKENI. In nucleotides, the CDR3 is TGTGCCAGCTCACCGGGACAGGGATTTATAGCCACTGAAGCTTTCTTT. It specifies CASSPGQGFIATEAFF.

The chain employs TRBV5-6 and TRBJ1-6; D is uncertain. CDR1 SGHDT and CDR2 YYEEEE come from the germline V gene. The CDR3 is 14 residues long. Trimming stripped 4 bases from V and 7 bases from J, with 12 bases between. The CDR3: CASSAVLENSPLHF. In DNA, the CDR3 is TGTGCCAGCAGCGCTGTTCTGGAGAATTCACCCCTCCACTTT.

This chain connects TRBV5-4 to TRBJ1-6, with D possibly being TRBD1 (5 bases). V lost 0 bases and J lost 7, with 11 bases in between. The CDR3 runs 15 residues. Germline V gives CDR1 SGHNT, CDR2 YYREEE (reference sequence). The CDR3 loop is CASSLEDRENSPLHF. CDR3 DNA: TGTGCCAGCAGCTTGGAAGACAGAGAAAATTCACCCCTCCACTTT.

The V call is TRBV25-1, the J call TRBJ2-7; possible D gene TRBD1, 6 bases. The CDR3 runs to 15 residues. Germline V gene sequence: CDR1 MGHDK, CDR2 SYGVNS. V lost 2 bases and J 1 base, leaving 12 bases between the germline ends. The CDR3 loop reads CASSESRGLSYEQYF. CDR3 nucleotides: TGTGCCAGCAGTGAAAGTAGGGGGTTATCCTACGAGCAGTACTTC.

The V call is TRBV5-1, the J call TRBJ1-2, with 11 bases lining up with TRBD1. From germline, CDR1 is SGHRS and CDR2 YFSETQ. The CDR3 contains 14 residues. V lost 3 bases to trimming and J lost 4 bases; unmatched junction nucleotides: 2. The CDR3 here is CASSYGTGGYGYTF. DNA for the CDR3: TGCGCCAGCAGCTACGGGACAGGGGGCTATGGCTACACCTTC.

The V call is TRBV18, the J call TRBJ1-4; the match to TRBD1 covers 7 bases. The CDR3 consists of 20 residues. Germline CDR1 is KGHSH and CDR2 is LQKENI. V was clipped by 5 bases and J by 0 bases; unmatched bases: 18. The CDR3 sequence: CASSSRDSRPTFATNEKLFF. The DNA for the CDR3 is TGTGCCAGCTCATCCCGGGACAGTAGACCTACTTTTGCAACTAATGAAAAACTGTTTTTT.

The chain has TRBV6-5 and TRBJ2-1, with D uncertain. Trimming removed 1 base at V and 6 bases at J, with 13 bases between. Germline V gene sequence: CDR1 MNHEY, CDR2 SVGAGI. This CDR3 is built from 15 residues. CDR3 sequence reads: CASSYWRSPGNEQFF. DNA of the CDR3: TGTGCCAGCAGTTACTGGCGCTCCCCGGGCAATGAGCAGTTCTTC.

The chain has TRBV5-5 and TRBJ2-2; perhaps TRBD2 as D (7 bases). The V end was cut by 0 bases, the J end by 3 bases, with 12 bases between. Germline assignment: CDR1 SGHKS and CDR2 YYEKEE (reference sequence). This CDR3 comprises 16 residues. The CDR3 sequence: CASSLVAGADTGELFF. CDR3 DNA: TGTGCCAGCAGCTTGGTTGCGGGGGCGGACACCGGGGAGCTGTTTTTT.

The rearrangement joins TRBV4-2 to TRBJ2-7, with TRBD1 as a possible D gene (6 bases). Germline CDR1 LGHNA, CDR2 YNFKEQ. The V and J ends lost 4 bases and 4 bases respectively, with 14 bases between them. This CDR3 has 14 amino acids. The CDR3 is CASSRRTDQYEQYF. DNA of the CDR3: TGTGCCAGCAGCCGCCGGACAGATCAATACGAGCAGTACTTC.

The chain links TRBV13 to TRBJ2-5; D may be TRBD1 (6 bases). This CDR3 has 15 residues. From germline, CDR1 is PRHDT and CDR2 FYEKMQ (reference sequence). V gave up 4 bases and J gave up 1 base, with 13 bases separating them. CDR3 sequence: CASSSPGTSQETQYF. CDR3 coding DNA: TGTGCCAGCAGCTCGCCTGGGACATCCCAAGAGACCCAGTACTTC.

The chain has TRBV2 and TRBJ2-7, with D possibly matching TRBD1 (6 bases). The CDR3 extends over 14 amino acids. V was clipped by 6 bases and J by 0 bases, with 12 bases between them. Germline CDR1 SNHLY, CDR2 FYNNEI. CDR3 coding DNA: TGTGCCAGCAGCGATACAGGGACCTCCTACGAGCAGTACTTC. Translating gives CASSDTGTSYEQYF.

A remark on this clone: Relative to the germline gene, one junction end is altered; a read error may explain this. The chain has TRBV2 and TRBJ2-2; weak D call: TRBD1 (5 bases). Germline CDR1 and CDR2: SNHLY and FYNNEI. The CDR3 is made up of 13 amino acids. The CDR3 here is CASSAQGTGELFF. CDR3 coding DNA: TGTGCCAGTAGTGCTCAGGGAACCGGGGAGCTGTTTTTT.

This sequence joins TRBV20-1 and TRBJ1-6; the D gene is possibly TRBD1 (5 bases). V shed 7 bases and J shed 10 bases, with 8 bases lying between them. The germline gives CDR1 DFQATT, CDR2 SNEGSKA (reference sequence). The CDR3 is 10 residues long. CDR3 in DNA: TGCAGTGGGCGGGGCTCACCCCTCCACTTT. Its protein product is CSGRGSPLHF.

This clone came up a few times. V is TRBV3-1 (or the pseudogene TRBV3-2) and J is TRBJ1-5; D is undetermined. V was clipped by 0 bases and J by 4 bases, with 10 bases between them. Germline CDR1 is LGHDT and CDR2 is YNNKEL (reference sequence). The length of the CDR3 is 15 residues. The DNA for the CDR3 is TGTGCCAGCAGCCAAGACGGAGGGATAAATCAGCCCCAGCATTTT. This gives the protein CASSQDGGINQPQHF.

This sequence joins TRBV6-1 and TRBJ1-1, with TRBD1 matching over 7 bases. CDR1 is MNHNS and CDR2 is SASEGT in the germline V gene. The ends lost 1 base at V and 9 bases at J; junction bases unmatched: 11. The CDR3 loop spans 15 amino acids. The CDR3 loop is CASSEDITLGQQAFF. As DNA, the CDR3 is TGTGCCAGCAGTGAAGATATAACTTTGGGACAGCAAGCTTTCTTT.